The rows below give T cell receptor beta chains drawn from one sample of a study of OX40 agonist ivuxolimab in advanced cancers. This table comes from immunoSEQ multiplex PCR, and its TCRdb copy is limited to in-frame clones, with some not included. The data hold approximately 26,000 clones, with roughly 80% observed a single time. The sample in question was CD4+ or CD8+ T cells sorted from blood, obtained in a trial of the OX40 agonist ivuxolimab. The origin of the receptors is an adult with an advanced solid tumor such as melanoma, head and neck, liver or kidney cancer. Both conserved end residues are part of each CDR3. Each record gives: D gene, V gene, J gene, CDR3 protein. D genes are given only for firm matches.

d_call: .
v_call: TRBV7-9
j_call: TRBJ1-4
cdr3_aa: CASSLGGHSRGSELFF

d_call: .
v_call: TRBV19
j_call: TRBJ1-6
cdr3_aa: CASSAGQKNSPLHF

d_call: TRBD1
v_call: TRBV23-1
j_call: TRBJ1-5
cdr3_aa: CASRIDRDRESNQPQHF

d_call: .
v_call: TRBV27
j_call: TRBJ2-1
cdr3_aa: CASTRLPTYNEQFF

d_call: .
v_call: TRBV4-3
j_call: TRBJ2-3
cdr3_aa: CASSHTPGAKLDTQYF

d_call: .
v_call: TRBV19
j_call: TRBJ1-2
cdr3_aa: CASTSRTELTYGYTF

d_call: .
v_call: TRBV5-6
j_call: TRBJ1-2
cdr3_aa: CASSFGRAGGYTF

d_call: .
v_call: TRBV27
j_call: .
cdr3_aa: CASTMISYEQYF

d_call: TRBD2
v_call: TRBV7-2
j_call: TRBJ2-7
cdr3_aa: CASSSLGLASHEQYF

d_call: TRBD2
v_call: TRBV5-6
j_call: TRBJ2-5
cdr3_aa: CASSRGGTHKGETQYF

d_call: TRBD2
v_call: TRBV4-2
j_call: TRBJ2-7
cdr3_aa: CASSQVGFAAGGQYEQYF

d_call: .
v_call: TRBV12-2
j_call: TRBJ2-1
cdr3_aa: CASRLARGLAASYNEQFF

d_call: .
v_call: TRBV7-9
j_call: TRBJ2-7
cdr3_aa: CASSSRGGPYEQYF

d_call: .
v_call: TRBV6-5
j_call: TRBJ2-1
cdr3_aa: CASSYKNGGDEQFF

d_call: .
v_call: TRBV5-7
j_call: TRBJ1-1
cdr3_aa: CASSLLGEAFF

d_call: .
v_call: TRBV7-2
j_call: TRBJ2-7
cdr3_aa: CASSLVGTTGEQYF

d_call: .
v_call: TRBV5-1
j_call: TRBJ1-4
cdr3_aa: CASSDPLTLEGQEKLFF

d_call: TRBD1
v_call: TRBV13
j_call: TRBJ1-1
cdr3_aa: CASSTAGGTEAFF

d_call: .
v_call: TRBV11-1
j_call: TRBJ1-1
cdr3_aa: CASIGPGIHTEAFF

d_call: TRBD2
v_call: TRBV10-3
j_call: TRBJ2-4
cdr3_aa: CAINPGGVAKNIQYF

d_call: .
v_call: TRBV18
j_call: TRBJ2-2
cdr3_aa: CASSQVPITGELFF

d_call: .
v_call: TRBV14
j_call: TRBJ1-6
cdr3_aa: CASSQGSPLHF

d_call: TRBD1
v_call: TRBV2
j_call: TRBJ2-7
cdr3_aa: CASSDSGTGDEQYF

d_call: .
v_call: TRBV4-1
j_call: TRBJ1-1
cdr3_aa: CASSPSATAPNTEAFF

d_call: TRBD1
v_call: TRBV13
j_call: TRBJ1-1
cdr3_aa: CASSSRETGSNTEAFF

d_call: .
v_call: TRBV27
j_call: TRBJ1-4
cdr3_aa: CASSISPDGIEKLFF

d_call: TRBD1
v_call: TRBV19
j_call: TRBJ2-2
cdr3_aa: CASSMWQGQGTGELFF

d_call: TRBD2
v_call: TRBV7-9
j_call: TRBJ2-1
cdr3_aa: CASSSGTSGAYNEQFF

d_call: .
v_call: TRBV6-6
j_call: TRBJ2-7
cdr3_aa: CASSYSSGEQYF

d_call: .
v_call: TRBV6-1
j_call: TRBJ1-5
cdr3_aa: CASTTRDTSNQPQHF

d_call: .
v_call: TRBV4-1
j_call: TRBJ1-1
cdr3_aa: CASTQGSGYGTEAFF

d_call: .
v_call: TRBV29-1
j_call: TRBJ1-2
cdr3_aa: CSVERGGLGYTF

d_call: .
v_call: TRBV9
j_call: TRBJ1-4
cdr3_aa: CASSGGTTGEKLFF

d_call: TRBD1
v_call: TRBV19
j_call: TRBJ1-2
cdr3_aa: CASDDLGQNYGYTF

d_call: .
v_call: TRBV4-1
j_call: TRBJ1-2
cdr3_aa: CASSPSGQSYGYTF

d_call: .
v_call: TRBV4-1
j_call: TRBJ2-7
cdr3_aa: CASSQAGLDEQYF

d_call: .
v_call: TRBV4-3
j_call: TRBJ1-5
cdr3_aa: CASSQDWSGNQPQHF